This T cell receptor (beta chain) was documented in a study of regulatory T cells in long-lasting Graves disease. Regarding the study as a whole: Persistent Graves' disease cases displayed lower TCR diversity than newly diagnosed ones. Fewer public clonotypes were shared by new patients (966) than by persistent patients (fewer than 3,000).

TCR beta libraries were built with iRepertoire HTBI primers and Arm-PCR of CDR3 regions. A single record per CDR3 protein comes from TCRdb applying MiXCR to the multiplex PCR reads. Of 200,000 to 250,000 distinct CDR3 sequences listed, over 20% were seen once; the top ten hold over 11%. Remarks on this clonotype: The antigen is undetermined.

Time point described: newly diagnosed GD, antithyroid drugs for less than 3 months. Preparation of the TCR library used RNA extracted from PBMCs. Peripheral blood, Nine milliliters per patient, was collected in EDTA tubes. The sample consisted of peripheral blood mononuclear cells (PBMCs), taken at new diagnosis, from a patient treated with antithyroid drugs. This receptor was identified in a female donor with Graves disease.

The DNA for the CDR3 is TGTGCCAGCTCGCTTGACAGGGAAGGGTATGGCTACACCTTC. This translates into CASSLDREGYGYTF. The chain recombines TRBV18 with TRBJ1-2, with 7 bases matching TRBD1. Per germline, CDR1 KGHSH and CDR2 LQKENI. J gave up 5 bases and V 6 bases, and 9 bases lay outside the gene matches. CDR3 size: 14 residues.